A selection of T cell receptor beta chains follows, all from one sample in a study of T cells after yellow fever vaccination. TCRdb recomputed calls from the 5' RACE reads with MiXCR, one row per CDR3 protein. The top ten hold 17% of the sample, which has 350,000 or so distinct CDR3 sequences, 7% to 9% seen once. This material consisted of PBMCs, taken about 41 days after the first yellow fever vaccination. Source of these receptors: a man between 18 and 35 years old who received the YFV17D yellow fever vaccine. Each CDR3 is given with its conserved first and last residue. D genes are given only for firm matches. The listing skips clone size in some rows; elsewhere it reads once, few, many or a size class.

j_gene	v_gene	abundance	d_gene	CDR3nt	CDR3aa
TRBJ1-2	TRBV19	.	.	TGTGCCAGTAGTATGGCACTTAACTATGGCTACACCTTC	CASSMALNYGYTF
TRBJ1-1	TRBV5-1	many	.	TGCGCCAGCAGCTTGGCCGGAGGCCTTAGAGGGGGAAACACTGAAGCTTTCTTT	CASSLAGGLRGGNTEAFF
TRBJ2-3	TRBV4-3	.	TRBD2	TGCGCCAGCAGCCAAGGACTAGCGGGGGGGCCTAGCACAGATACGCAGTATTTT	CASSQGLAGGPSTDTQYF
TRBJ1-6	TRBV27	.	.	TGTGCCAGCAGTATATCTACGGGGTTGGATTCACCCCTCCACTTT	CASSISTGLDSPLHF
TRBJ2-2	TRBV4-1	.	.	TGCGCCAGCAGCCAAGTCGGGGGAGCTCAGGCGGGGGAGCTGTTTTTT	CASSQVGGAQAGELFF
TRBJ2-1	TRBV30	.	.	TGTGCCTGGAGTGCAGAGGTGTTAGGAGAGCAGTTCTTC	CAWSAEVLGEQFF
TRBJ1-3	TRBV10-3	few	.	TGTGCCACTGACAGCCGCTCTGGAAACACCATATATTTT	CATDSRSGNTIYF
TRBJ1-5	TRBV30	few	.	TGTGCCTGGAGTCAGGACCGGGGCAATCAGCCCCAGCATTTT	CAWSQDRGNQPQHF
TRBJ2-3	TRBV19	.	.	TGTGCCAGTAGTAAAACTGGGGGGCCCGCAGATACGCAGTATTTT	CASSKTGGPADTQYF
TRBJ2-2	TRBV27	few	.	TGTGCCAGCGGGACACGCTTACCCCTCACCGGGGAGCTGTTTTTT	CASGTRLPLTGELFF
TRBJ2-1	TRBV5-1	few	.	TGCGCCAGCAGCTTGTCACAGGGCTCTAATGAGCAGTTCTTC	CASSLSQGSNEQFF
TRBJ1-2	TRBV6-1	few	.	TGTGCCAGCAGTGACGGACTCGAGGGTGGCTACACCTTC	CASSDGLEGGYTF
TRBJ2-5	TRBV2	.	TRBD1	TGTGCCAGTCTACGGGACAGGGAATCAGAGACCCAGTACTTC	CASLRDRESETQYF
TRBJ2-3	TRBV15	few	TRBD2	TGTGCCACCAGCAGAGTCCGGGGGTGGCGTAGCGGGGGGGCAAATACGCAGTATTTT	CATSRVRGWRSGGANTQYF
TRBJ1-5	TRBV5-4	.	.	TGTGCCAGCAGCTGGGACATCGATCAGCCCCAGCATTTT	CASSWDIDQPQHF
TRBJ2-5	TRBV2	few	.	TGTGCCAGCAGCGCATCGGGAGACCAAGAGACCCAGTACTTC	CASSASGDQETQYF
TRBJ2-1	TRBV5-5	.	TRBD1	TGTGCCAGCAGCATGTACAGGGGGACCTACAATGAGCAGTTCTTC	CASSMYRGTYNEQFF
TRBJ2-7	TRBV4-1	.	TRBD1	TGCGCCAGCAGCCAAGAAGGGACAGGGGGCCCCTACGAGCAGTACTTC	CASSQEGTGGPYEQYF
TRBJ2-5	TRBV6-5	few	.	TGTGCCAGCAGTTATCAACAGGGATGGGAGACCCAGTACTTC	CASSYQQGWETQYF
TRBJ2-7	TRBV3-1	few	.	TGTGCCAGCAGCCGTTGGACCTCGTACTACGAGCAGTACTTC	CASSRWTSYYEQYF
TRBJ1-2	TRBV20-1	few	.	TGCAGTGCGACCATGGAGGCCTATGGCTACACCTTC	CSATMEAYGYTF
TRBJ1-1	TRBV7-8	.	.	TGTGCCAGCAGCTTAGATTCGGCTGAAGCTTTCTTT	CASSLDSAEAFF
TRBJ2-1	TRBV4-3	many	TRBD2	TGCGCCAGCAGCCACAGGTGGGGGGGTACCTACAATGAGCAGTTCTTC	CASSHRWGGTYNEQFF
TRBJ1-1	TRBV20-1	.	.	TGCAGTGCTAGAGATCAGGGCAGTGGGAACACTGAAGCTTTCTTT	CSARDQGSGNTEAFF
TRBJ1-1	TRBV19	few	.	TGTGCCAGTAGTATAGGGCAGGTGATGAACACTGAAGCTTTCTTT	CASSIGQVMNTEAFF
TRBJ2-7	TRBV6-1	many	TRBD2	TGTGCCAGCAGTGCAGCGGGGGGACCCTACGAGCAGTACTTC	CASSAAGGPYEQYF
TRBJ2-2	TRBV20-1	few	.	TGCAGTGCTAGATCTTTGCGTACCGGGGAGCTGTTTTTT	CSARSLRTGELFF
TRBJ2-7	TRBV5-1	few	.	TGCGCCAGCAGCTTCAGTGCGGTCACGTCCTACGAGCAGTACTTC	CASSFSAVTSYEQYF
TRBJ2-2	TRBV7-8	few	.	TGTGCCAGCAGCTCATTCCCCCGGACGGACAACACCGGGGAGCTGTTTTTT	CASSSFPRTDNTGELFF
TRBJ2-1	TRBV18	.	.	TGTGCCAGCTCGCCACTGACAGGCTCCTACAATGAGCAGTTCTTC	CASSPLTGSYNEQFF
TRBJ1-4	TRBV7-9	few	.	TGTGCCAGCAGCTTGAGCCTGGCGGGGGTGGCTAATGAAAAACTGTTTTTT	CASSLSLAGVANEKLFF
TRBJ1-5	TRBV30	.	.	TGTGCCTGGAGTGTAGGCGGGGGAAATCAGCCCCAGCATTTT	CAWSVGGGNQPQHF
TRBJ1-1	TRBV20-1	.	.	TGCAGTGCACCCTCTCTAGCCTCAGTGAACACTGAAGCTTTCTTT	CSAPSLASVNTEAFF
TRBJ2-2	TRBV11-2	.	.	TGTGCCAGCAGAGTAAACACCGGGGAGCTGTTTTTT	CASRVNTGELFF
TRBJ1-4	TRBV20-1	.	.	TGCAGTGCTAGAGATGCTAGTAGCAGCGAAAAACTGTTTTTT	CSARDASSSEKLFF
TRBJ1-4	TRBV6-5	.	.	TGTGCCAGCAGTTACCACCTTCGTGCAACTAATGAAAAACTGTTTTTT	CASSYHLRATNEKLFF
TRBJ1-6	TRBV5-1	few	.	TGCGCCAGCAAGGTCGAGGATTCACCCCTCCACTTT	CASKVEDSPLHF
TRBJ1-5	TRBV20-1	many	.	TGCAGTGCTAGTAGCAGGGTTGGGCAGCCCCAGCATTTT	CSASSRVGQPQHF
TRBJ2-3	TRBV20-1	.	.	TGCAGTGCTCCTCGGTATACGCAGTATTTT	CSAPRYTQYF
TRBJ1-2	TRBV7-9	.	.	TGTGCCAGTTCGATCCCCGGTGGGGGCTTGGGGGATGGCTACACCTTC	CASSIPGGGLGDGYTF
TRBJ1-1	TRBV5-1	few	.	TGCGCCAGCAGCTCGTACGGGGGAGATACTGAAGCTTTCTTT	CASSSYGGDTEAFF
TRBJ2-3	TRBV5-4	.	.	TGTGCCAGCAGCTTTAAAGGGGGAGGGGATACGCAGTATTTT	CASSFKGGGDTQYF
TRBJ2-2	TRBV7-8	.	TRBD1	TGTGCCAGCAGACCTTTGGCAGGGGGCTTCACCGGGGAGCTGTTTTTT	CASRPLAGGFTGELFF
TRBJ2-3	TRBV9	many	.	TGTGCCAGCAGCGCCCCAACAGATACGCAGTATTTT	CASSAPTDTQYF
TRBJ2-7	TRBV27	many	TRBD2	TGTGCCACCCACCGCCTAGCGGGGGGCCGGACCTACGAGCAGTACTTC	CATHRLAGGRTYEQYF
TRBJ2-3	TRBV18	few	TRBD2	TGTGCCAGCTCACCGCGATACACTAGCGGAACAAGCACAGATACGCAGTATTTT	CASSPRYTSGTSTDTQYF
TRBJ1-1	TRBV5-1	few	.	TGCGCCAGCAGCTTGGCGCGGTTAGCCGAAGCTTTCTTT	CASSLARLAEAFF
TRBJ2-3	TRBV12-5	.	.	TGTGCTAGTGGTCCCAGACAGGCAGATACGCAGTATTTT	CASGPRQADTQYF
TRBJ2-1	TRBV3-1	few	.	TGTGCCAGCAGCCTTAAGGGGAATGAGCAGTTCTTC	CASSLKGNEQFF
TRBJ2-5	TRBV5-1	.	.	TGCGCCAGCAGCTTCCTACCGACGGGGTACCAAGAGACCCAGTACTTC	CASSFLPTGYQETQYF
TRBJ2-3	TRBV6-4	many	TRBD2	TGTGCCAGCAGTGGTAGCGGGGGGGCCCCAGATACGCAGTATTTT	CASSGSGGAPDTQYF
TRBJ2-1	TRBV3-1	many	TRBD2	TGTGCCAGCAGCCACAGAAGTGAGAGCGGGGGCCATAGCTCCTACAATGAGCAGTTCTTC	CASSHRSESGGHSSYNEQFF
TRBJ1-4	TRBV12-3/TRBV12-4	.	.	TGTGCCAGCAGTCCCCGGGTCGCTAAGAATGAAAAACTGTTTTTT	CASSPRVAKNEKLFF
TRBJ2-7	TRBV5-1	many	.	TGCGCCAGCAGCTCAGGTCCAGGGAACGAGCAGTACTTC	CASSSGPGNEQYF
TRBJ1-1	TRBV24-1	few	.	TGTGCCACAGCGGACGGTTTGAACACTGAAGCTTTCTTT	CATADGLNTEAFF
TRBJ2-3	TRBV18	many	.	TGTGCCAGCTCATTCACGGGGACGGATACGCAGTATTTT	CASSFTGTDTQYF
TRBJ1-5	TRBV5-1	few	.	TGCGCCAGCAGCCCGGAGGACGGTCAGCCCCAGCATTTT	CASSPEDGQPQHF
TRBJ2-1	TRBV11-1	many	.	TGTGCCAGCAGCTTAGGTGTTATTCGGGGGAACCGATGGAATGAGCAGTTCTTC	CASSLGVIRGNRWNEQFF
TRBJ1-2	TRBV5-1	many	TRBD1	TGCGCCAGCAGCAGGGACAGTTCGTATGGCTACACCTTC	CASSRDSSYGYTF
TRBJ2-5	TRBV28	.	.	TGTGCCAGCAGCGGCCCACTGTACCAAGAGACCCAGTACTTC	CASSGPLYQETQYF